This T cell receptor beta chain appears in the sequencing data of a study of blood T cell repertoires in COVID-19. Background on the study: The study drew acute and convalescent COVID-19 samples from the United States, Italy and Spain. Nucleic acid was either cDNA or gDNA, and it came from T cells, B-cell-depleted T cells, or PBMCs.

How the authors handled the data: Nucleated cell counts were estimated from reference gene primer amplification. Clones were read by immunoSEQ multiplex PCR, and TCRdb kept only the in-frame ones, dropping some. V, J and clone size are taken as reported in that table, and D and trimming were inferred from the DNA itself. The table lists 180,000 or so clones, about 87% of them singletons. V shed 2 bases and J 8 bases; nucleotides not matched to a gene: 8. Germline assignment: CDR1 MNHEY and CDR2 SVGEGT. This CDR3 has 15 amino acids. This clone has a handful of counts. This sequence originates from a woman in her forties or fifties with acute or convalescent COVID-19. This chain links TRBV6-2 or TRBV6-3 with TRBJ2-1; 8 positions agree with TRBD2. The sample comprised peripheral blood. The CDR3 DNA reads as TGTGCCAGCAGTTACATGGGACTAGTTTCCGATGAGCAGTTCTTC. Protein: CASSYMGLVSDEQFF.